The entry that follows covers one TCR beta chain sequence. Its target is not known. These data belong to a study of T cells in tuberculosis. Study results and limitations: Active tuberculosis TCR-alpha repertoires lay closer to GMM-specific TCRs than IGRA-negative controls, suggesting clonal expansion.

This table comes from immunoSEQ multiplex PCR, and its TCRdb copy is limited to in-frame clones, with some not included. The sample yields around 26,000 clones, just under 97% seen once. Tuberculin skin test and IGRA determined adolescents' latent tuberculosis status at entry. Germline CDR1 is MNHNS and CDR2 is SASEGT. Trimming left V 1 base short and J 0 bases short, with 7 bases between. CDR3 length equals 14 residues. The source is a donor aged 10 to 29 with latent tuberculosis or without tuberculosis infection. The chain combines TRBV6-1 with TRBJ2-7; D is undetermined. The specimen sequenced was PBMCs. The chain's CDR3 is CASSEDRSSYEQYF. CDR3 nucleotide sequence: TGTGCCAGCAGTGAAGACAGAAGCTCCTACGAGCAGTACTTC.